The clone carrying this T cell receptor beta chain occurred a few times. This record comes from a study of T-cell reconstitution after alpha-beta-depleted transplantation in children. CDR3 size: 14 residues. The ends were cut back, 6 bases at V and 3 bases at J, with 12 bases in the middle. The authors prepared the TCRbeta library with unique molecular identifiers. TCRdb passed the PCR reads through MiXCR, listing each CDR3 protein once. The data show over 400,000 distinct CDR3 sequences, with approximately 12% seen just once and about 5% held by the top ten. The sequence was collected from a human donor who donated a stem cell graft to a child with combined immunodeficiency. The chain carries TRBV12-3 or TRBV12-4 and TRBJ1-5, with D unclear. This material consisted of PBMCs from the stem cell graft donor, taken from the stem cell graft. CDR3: CASRPDRINQPQHF. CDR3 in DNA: TGTGCCAGCAGGCCGGACCGCATCAATCAGCCCCAGCATTTT.